These 24 T cell receptor beta chains were sequenced from one sample in a study of beta chain features in type 1 diabetes. Every bit of the isolated RNA underwent reverse transcription, so sequencing read expressed TCRB transcripts. The method was immunoSEQ multiplex PCR; TCRdb's version includes in-frame clones alone and lacks a portion of them. Seen here are under 800,000 clones, about 16% observed once, and the top ten hold about 0.087%. Source material: naive CD4+ T cells from blood. Every receptor here comes from a man between 18 and 29 years old in good health.

The chain links TRBV14 to TRBJ2-7; D is possibly TRBD2 (6 bases). The germline gives CDR1 SGHDN, CDR2 FVKESK. V lost 4 bases and J 6 bases, leaving 19 bases between the germline ends. CDR3 size: 15 residues. CDR3 coding DNA: TGTGCCAGCAGCCCGACTAGTAATGGAGCGGGCGAGCAGTACTTC. Protein: CASSPTSNGAGEQYF.

This clone was counted only a few times. The gene calls are TRBV28 and TRBJ1-2, with D uncertain. Germline CDR1 is MDHEN and CDR2 is SYDVKM. The CDR3 has 13 amino acids. Trimming took 5 bases from V and 8 from J, leaving 15 bases between them. The CDR3 here is CASSTSHPKGYTF. The CDR3, as DNA: TGTGCCAGCAGTACTTCTCACCCTAAAGGCTACACCTTC.

The chain recombines TRBV18 with TRBJ1-5, with D tentatively TRBD1 (6 bases). CDR1 is KGHSH, CDR2 LQKENI, per germline. CDR3 length equals 17 residues. The V end lost 3 bases, the J end lost 0 bases, and 15 bases lay between the germline ends. The CDR3 reads CASSPVLQQGSNQPQHF. The CDR3 bases are TGTGCCAGCTCACCGGTCTTACAACAGGGTAGCAATCAGCCCCAGCATTTT.

This clone has only a few counts. This chain links TRBV19 with TRBJ2-6; tentative D call: TRBD1 (5 bases). The length of the CDR3 is 14 residues. Between the trimmed V and J ends, which lost 5 bases and 2 bases, there was a span of 7 bases. The germline gives CDR1 LNHDA, CDR2 SQIVND (reference sequence). DNA of the CDR3: TGTGCCAGTAGTTGGGGCCCTGGGGCCAACGTCCTGACTTTC. It is translated as CASSWGPGANVLTF.

The rearrangement uses TRBV4-1 and TRBJ2-6; perhaps TRBD1 as D (5 bases). V lost 1 base to trimming and J lost 1 base, with 17 bases between them. Germline CDR1 reads MGHRA; CDR2 reads YSYEKL. This CDR3 contains 19 residues. Written as DNA, the CDR3 is TGCGCCAGCAGCCAAGGTTTGGCCAGGGTTAATTCTGGGGCCAACGTCCTGACTTTC. Amino acid sequence: CASSQGLARVNSGANVLTF.

This clone appeared a few times. The chain is built from TRBV6-6 and TRBJ2-2; D is perhaps TRBD1 or TRBD2 (6 bases each). Germline-derived CDR1 and CDR2 are MNHNY and SVGAGI (reference sequence). The CDR3 contains 15 residues. Trimming pared 4 bases from V and 5 bases from J, leaving 14 bases between. DNA of the CDR3: TGTGCCAGCAGTTTTAAACAGGGAGGTACCGGGGAGCTGTTTTTT. Its protein product is CASSFKQGGTGELFF.

The rearrangement uses TRBV4-3 and TRBJ2-7; TRBD2 agrees at 11 bases. J lost 0 bases, V lost 1 base, and 2 bases had no gene match. The CDR3 spans 16 residues. The V gene's germline CDR1 is LGHNA and CDR2 YSLEER. The CDR3 protein is CASSQATSGISYEQYF. CDR3 in DNA: TGCGCCAGCAGCCAAGCGACTAGCGGGATCTCCTACGAGCAGTACTTC.

This clone occurred a few times. The chain uses TRBV29-1 and TRBJ2-5; TRBD1 agrees at 10 bases. Germline values: CDR1 SQVTM, CDR2 ANQGSEA. With 4 bases clipped from V and 5 bases from J, the junction kept 4 bases outside the gene matches. The CDR3 extends over 13 amino acids. CDR3: CSVAGQGRETQYF. Here the CDR3 DNA reads TGCAGCGTTGCGGGACAGGGGAGGGAGACCCAGTACTTC.

V and J are TRBV7-2 and TRBJ2-1; 7 nucleotides line up with TRBD1. Germline CDR1 SGHTA, CDR2 FQGNSA. The CDR3 runs to 16 residues. Unmatched junction bases numbered 3, after V lost 1 base and J lost 0 bases. The CDR3 DNA sequence: TGTGCCAGCAGCTTAGTCGGGACAGTCTCCTACAATGAGCAGTTCTTC. Amino acid sequence: CASSLVGTVSYNEQFF.

This clone has just a few counts. V is TRBV18 and J is TRBJ2-7; tentative D call: TRBD1 (5 bases). This CDR3 spans 14 amino acids. V was trimmed by 6 bases and J by 5 bases, leaving 17 bases between them. The germline V gene has CDR1 KGHSH and CDR2 LQKENI. The CDR3 DNA is TGTGCCAGCTCGTCTCGACAGAGAGTAAACGAGCAGTACTTC. As protein: CASSSRQRVNEQYF.

The rearrangement uses TRBV11-2 and TRBJ2-4, with a possible D match to TRBD2 (6 bases). The CDR3 is made up of 14 amino acids. V was trimmed by 5 bases and J by 1 base, leaving 9 bases between them. The germline V gene encodes CDR1 SGHAT and CDR2 FQNNGV. The CDR3 here is CASSPAGAKNIQYF. The DNA of the CDR3 is TGTGCCAGCAGCCCGGCGGGGGCCAAAAACATTCAGTACTTC.

The V gene is TRBV5-4, the J gene TRBJ1-1; TRBD1 matches at 8 bases. The CDR3 has 16 residues. The J segment lost 1 base and the V segment lost 4 bases, leaving 9 bases of the junction unmatched. Germline CDR1 is SGHNT and CDR2 is YYREEE (reference sequence). CDR3 residues: CASSRGAGGRNTEAFF. The DNA of the CDR3 is TGTGCCAGCAGCCGGGGCGCAGGGGGCAGGAACACTGAAGCTTTCTTT.

The CDR3 nucleotides read TGTGCCAGCAGCGCAAGGGTCGGGGGGACAGATACGCAGTATTTT. This codes for CASSARVGGTDTQYF. The chain links TRBV9 to TRBJ2-3; 7 bases align to TRBD2. Germline CDR1 and CDR2: SGDLS and YYNGEE. The trim removed 3 bases at V and 3 bases at J, leaving 7 bases unmatched. This CDR3 has 15 amino acids.

This rearrangement joins TRBV5-1 to TRBJ2-1; D is perhaps TRBD1 or TRBD2 (5 bases each). CDR1 is SGHRS and CDR2 is YFSETQ in the germline V gene. Trimming took 6 bases from V and 6 from J, leaving 19 bases between them. This CDR3 region has 15 residues. CDR3 loop: CASKRGRGLPNEQFF. The CDR3 region has the DNA TGCGCCAGCAAGAGGGGTCGGGGATTACCCAATGAGCAGTTCTTC.

This clone has just a few counts. V gene TRBV28 combines with J gene TRBJ1-5; 8 positions match TRBD1. J was trimmed by 2 bases and V by 5 bases; bases with no gene match: 2. Germline loops: CDR1 MDHEN, CDR2 SYDVKM. The CDR3 has 14 residues. CDR3 DNA: TGTGCCAGCAGTGGACAGGGACGCAATCAGCCCCAGCATTTT. This translates into CASSGQGRNQPQHF.

There are a few counts of this clone. V and J are TRBV25-1 and TRBJ2-7; 8 bases align to TRBD1. This CDR3 is built from 15 residues. Germline loops: CDR1 MGHDK, CDR2 SYGVNS. V was pared by 1 base and J by 3 bases, with 5 bases of the junction left unmatched. The CDR3 protein is CASSEFGTGLYEQYF. In nucleotides, the CDR3 is TGTGCCAGCAGTGAATTCGGGACAGGCCTCTACGAGCAGTACTTC.

The rearrangement joins TRBV9 to TRBJ2-2; D is perhaps TRBD2 (6 bases). Germline-derived CDR1 and CDR2 are SGDLS and YYNGEE. The CDR3 consists of 15 residues. Trimming took off 0 bases at V and 0 bases at J, with 6 bases between the two ends. The CDR3 DNA follows: TGTGCCAGCAGCGTAGGGACTACGAACACCGGGGAGCTGTTTTTT. Its translation is CASSVGTTNTGELFF.

The CDR3: CASSLLGQSSYNEQFF. In nucleotides, the CDR3 is TGTGCCAGCTCATTATTAGGGCAAAGCTCCTACAATGAGCAGTTCTTC. The chain is built from TRBV18 and TRBJ2-1; D unclear. Germline values: CDR1 KGHSH, CDR2 LQKENI. The CDR3 runs to 16 residues. Trimming took 5 bases from V and 0 from J, leaving 14 bases between them.

The V and J genes are TRBV7-3 and TRBJ2-7, with a weak D call TRBD1 (5 bases). This CDR3 is built from 15 residues. V lost 4 bases, J lost 4 bases, and 17 bases lay in between. Germline lookup yields CDR1 SGHTA and CDR2 FQGTGA. The CDR3 region has the DNA TGTGCCAGCAGCTATAGGGGCAGTTCAGTATACGAGCAGTACTTC. Residues: CASSYRGSSVYEQYF.

The gene calls are TRBV5-4 and TRBJ1-1; no definite D call. This CDR3 has 13 amino acids. The V gene's germline CDR1 is SGHNT and CDR2 YYREEE (reference sequence). Trimming pared 5 bases from V and 1 base from J, leaving 9 bases between. The CDR3 here is CASRIGGNTEAFF. The CDR3 DNA sequence: TGTGCCAGCAGGATCGGCGGGAACACTGAAGCTTTCTTT. The variable domain in full, completed from reference TRBV5-4 and TRBJ1-1, reads ETGVTQSPTHLIKTRGQQVTLRCSSQSGHNTVSWYQQALGQGPQFIFQYYREEENGRGNFPPRFSGLQFPNYSSELNVNALELDDSALYLCASRIGGNTEAFFGQGTRLTVV.

V gene TRBV10-3 combines with J gene TRBJ1-2; tentatively, D is TRBD1 (5 bases). The germline gives CDR1 ENHRY, CDR2 SYGVKD. This CDR3 spans 12 amino acids. Trimming cost V 3 bases and J 6 bases, with 8 bases left between them. The DNA for the CDR3 is TGTGCCATCAGTGAAAGACAGAATGGCTACACCTTC. It specifies CAISERQNGYTF.

This clone was detected a few times. The chain carries TRBV11-2 and TRBJ2-7; D gene unclear. V was pared by 5 bases and J by 4 bases, with 27 bases between. This CDR3 region has 18 residues. Germline V lookup: CDR1 SGHAT, CDR2 FQNNGV. CDR3 sequence (DNA): TGTGCCAGCAGCCCAATTAAGGAAGTTGGTATGGCGAAATACGAGCAGTACTTC. Amino acid sequence: CASSPIKEVGMAKYEQYF. The complete variable domain, with remaining parts taken from reference TRBV11-2 and TRBJ2-7, reads EAGVAQSPRYKIIEKRQSVAFWCNPISGHATLYWYQQILGQGPKLLIQFQNNGVVDDSQLPKDRFSAERLKGVDSTLKIQPAKLEDSAVYLCASSPIKEVGMAKYEQYFGPGTRLTVT.

V and J are TRBV7-2 and TRBJ1-5; TRBD1 aligns across 9 bases. Germline CDR1 is SGHTA and CDR2 is FQGNSA. The CDR3 is made up of 15 amino acids. The junction had 2 bases not matched to a gene; V was cut back by 2 bases and J by 3 bases. The CDR3 loop is CASSLYRGPNQPQHF. The CDR3 DNA reads as TGTGCCAGCAGCTTATACAGGGGGCCCAATCAGCCCCAGCATTTT.

The chain has TRBV15 and TRBJ2-1; 8 positions match TRBD2. The CDR3 extends over 20 amino acids. J gave up 8 bases and V 0 bases, and 21 bases lay outside the gene matches. In germline, CDR1 is LNHNV, CDR2 YYDKDF (reference sequence). The CDR3 nucleotides are TGTGCCACCAGCAGAGATCCCTTGAGGCAGTCCGGGAGGGGCGTCGATGAGCAGTTCTTC. Its translation: CATSRDPLRQSGRGVDEQFF.